Listed below are T cell receptor beta chains from one sample, sequenced in a study of human T cells and chemical hapten exposure. TCRdb re-called the RACE reads through MiXCR, storing one row per CDR3 protein. This table holds under 60,000 distinct CDR3 sequences, approximately 10% found once. The sample consisted of whole blood, taken in connection with sensitization to the hapten diphenylcyclopropenone (DPC). These receptors were taken from a woman between 35 and 50 years old with alopecia areata. Some clones in this sample may be carry-over from other donors' samples. The CDR3 runs from the conserved cysteine through the conserved F or W. Each record gives: J gene, V gene, D gene, CDR3 protein. D genes are given only for firm matches.

TRBJ2-7 TRBV5-4 . CASSPSSYEQYF
TRBJ2-1 TRBV3-1 TRBD2 CASALRGGSSNEQFF
TRBJ2-7 TRBV9 TRBD2 CASSVDNGRAYEQYF
TRBJ2-1 TRBV7-9 . CASSGWVTEQFF
TRBJ2-2 TRBV12-3/TRBV12-4 . CASSPGLAGVGGELFF
TRBJ1-1 TRBV4-1 . CASSNHRMNTEAFF
TRBJ1-2 TRBV29-1 TRBD1 CSVTGQGSNYGYTF
TRBJ2-3 TRBV20-1 . CSARDRKRVDTQYF
TRBJ1-3 TRBV11-2 . CASSTIDSGNTIYF
TRBJ1-5 TRBV20-1 . CSARDPVNQPQHF
TRBJ2-5 TRBV5-6 . CASSFYGVKETQYF
TRBJ2-3 TRBV11-2 TRBD1 CASSLGGQGPADTQYF
TRBJ2-3 TRBV29-1 . CSAEGQTTDTQYF
TRBJ2-7 TRBV11-2 . CASSFRLDLYEQYF
TRBJ2-7 TRBV29-1 TRBD1 CSVEEGTVEQYF
TRBJ2-2 TRBV5-4 . CASRLDWAGELFF
TRBJ2-7 TRBV28 . CASSFQYEQYF
TRBJ2-7 TRBV28 TRBD2 CASSILAGGTYEQYF
TRBJ2-5 TRBV7-2 . CASSPAYSQETQYF
TRBJ2-2 TRBV6-4 . CASSDNTGELFF
TRBJ2-7 TRBV6-2/TRBV6-3 . CASSQGNEQYF
TRBJ2-1 TRBV10-3 . CAISESGGRRDEQFF
TRBJ1-1 TRBV4-3 . CASSQGQGGTEAFF
TRBJ1-2 TRBV4-3 . CASSHPNSGGYTF
TRBJ1-2 TRBV5-1 TRBD1 CASSPTGDRGYTF
TRBJ2-1 TRBV6-2/TRBV6-3 . CASSYSSQEIGYNEQFF
TRBJ2-7 TRBV7-3 . CASSLTAYEQYF
TRBJ2-7 TRBV28 . CASGREQYF
TRBJ2-1 TRBV29-1 . CSVGGGLYNEQFF
TRBJ2-5 TRBV7-2 . CASSPPHWPRWQTQYF
TRBJ1-3 TRBV2 . CASSAGERNTIYF
TRBJ1-5 TRBV10-2 . CASGRMDQPQHF
TRBJ2-1 TRBV28 TRBD1 CASSLGDRKQFF
TRBJ1-5 TRBV4-3 . CASSQDNNQPQHF
TRBJ2-3 TRBV27 . CASRWRTDTQYF
TRBJ2-1 TRBV3-1 . CASSPRGGYYYNEQFF
TRBJ2-1 TRBV5-1 TRBD2 CASSTSGRANEQFF
TRBJ1-5 TRBV5-1 . CASSLELNQPQHF
TRBJ2-3 TRBV12-3/TRBV12-4 TRBD2 CASSHTSGGGDWQYF
TRBJ2-5 TRBV5-1 . CASSLSPPGGAQYF
TRBJ1-1 TRBV6-1 TRBD1 CASAPVLGQGVWSTEAFF
TRBJ2-5 TRBV3-1 . CASSQVRETQYF
TRBJ2-6 TRBV19 . CASSQIRGSGANVLTF
TRBJ1-5 TRBV18 . CASSHRGGFSNQPQHF
TRBJ2-5 TRBV28 TRBD2 CASSLRTSGVETQYF
TRBJ1-1 TRBV12-3/TRBV12-4 TRBD1 CASSRQGANTEAFF
TRBJ1-2 TRBV14 . CASSHGRNYGYTF
TRBJ1-2 TRBV20-1 . CSALLQGTPSDGYTF
TRBJ2-7 TRBV11-2 . CASSSDVHSYEQYF
TRBJ2-7 TRBV7-6 . CASSSGLSPAYEQYF
TRBJ2-3 TRBV4-1 TRBD2 CASSQGVSGGGTDTQYF
TRBJ2-3 TRBV25-1 . CASSDPPPDTQYF
TRBJ1-1 TRBV12-3/TRBV12-4 TRBD1 CASSGTGIGSTEAFF
TRBJ2-3 TRBV5-1 . CASSPPGGTDTQYF